One and the same sample provided the 29 T cell receptor beta chains below, sequenced in a study of regulatory T cells in long-lasting Graves disease. Arm-PCR of CDR3 regions and iRepertoire HTBI primers were used to build TCR beta libraries. Using its own MiXCR run on the multiplex PCR reads, TCRdb lists one record per CDR3 protein. In the table there are around 400,000 distinct CDR3 sequences, less than 30% of which are singletons. Indicated time point: persistent/refractory GD, antithyroid drugs over 5 years with positive TRAb. Construction of the TCR library relied on RNA isolated from PBMCs. Material: peripheral blood mononuclear cells (PBMCs), obtained when the disease was refractory, from a patient treated with antithyroid drugs. The receptor set was obtained from a woman in her thirties or forties with Graves disease.

This clonotype was found a few times. V and J are TRBV20-1 and TRBJ1-2; 9 bases are a match to TRBD1. The CDR3 runs to 13 residues. In germline, CDR1 is DFQATT, CDR2 SNEGSKA (reference sequence). After removal of 7 bases from V and 9 bases from J, the junction contained 12 bases not matched to a gene. As DNA, the CDR3 is TGCAGTGTTACTAGGGGACAGGGTATGAGCTACACCTTC. Residues: CSVTRGQGMSYTF.

J is TRBJ1-4 and V is TRBV5-1, with TRBD1 matching over 8 bases. Germline CDR1 is SGHRS and CDR2 is YFSETQ. V trimming: 4 bases; J trimming: 8 bases; junction bases outside the gene matches: 7. The CDR3 length is 14 residues. CDR3 DNA: TGCGCCAGCAGCCGGGGACAGGTGGAGGAAAAACTGTTTTTT. Its translation: CASSRGQVEEKLFF. The full variable domain, in which reference TRBV5-1 and TRBJ1-4 provide the parts outside the CDR3, is KAGVTQTPRYLIKTRGQQVTLSCSPISGHRSVSWYQQTPGQGLQFLFEYFSETQRNKGNFPGRFSGRQFSNSRSEMNVSTLELGDSALYLCASSRGQVEEKLFFGSGTQLSVL.

This clonotype was found a few times. The chain has TRBV19 and TRBJ1-4; D is possibly TRBD1 (5 bases). The CDR3 sequence is 14 residues long. V gave up 3 bases and J gave up 7 bases, with 12 bases separating them. The germline V gene encodes CDR1 LNHDA and CDR2 SQIVND (reference sequence). In nucleotides, the CDR3 is TGTGCCAGTAGTATGCCAGGGACTGGTGAAAAACTGTTTTTT. Translation gives CASSMPGTGEKLFF. The variable domain in full, with the rest retrieved from reference TRBV19 and TRBJ1-4, is DGGITQSPKYLFRKEGQNVTLSCEQNLNHDAMYWYRQDPGQGLRLIYYSQIVNDFQKGDIAEGYSVSREKKESFPLTVTSAQKNPTAFYLCASSMPGTGEKLFFGSGTQLSVL.

This clonotype has at least ten counts. The genes are TRBV6-1 and TRBJ2-7, with D possibly matching TRBD1 (6 bases). The germline gives CDR1 MNHNS, CDR2 SASEGT. V lost 6 bases, J lost 6 bases, and 18 bases lay in between. The CDR3 contains 14 residues. CDR3 DNA sequence: TGTGCCAGCAGACCCCTACAGGGAAGGGGCGAGCAGTACTTC. Translated: CASRPLQGRGEQYF.

This clonotype has just a few counts. This chain's CDR3 is CASGGPGIGGSSYNEQFF. CDR3 in DNA: TGTGCCAGCGGAGGGCCTGGGATTGGAGGGAGCTCCTACAATGAGCAGTTCTTC. The rearrangement links TRBV2 to TRBJ2-1; possibly TRBD2 for D (6 bases). CDR1 and CDR2 (germline): SNHLY, FYNNEI. V gave up 8 bases and J gave up 0 bases, with 23 bases separating them. CDR3 length equals 18 residues.

This clonotype came up many times. This sequence joins TRBV11-2 and TRBJ1-2, with D unclear. The CDR3 is 14 amino acids. The germline CDR1 and CDR2 sequences are SGHAT and FQNNGV. Trimming stripped 1 base from V and 4 bases from J, with 10 bases between. The CDR3 DNA reads TGTGCCAGCAGCTTAGCTGGTCAGAGCTATGGCTACACCTTC. Protein sequence: CASSLAGQSYGYTF.

The J gene is TRBJ2-1, the V gene TRBV12-3 or TRBV12-4; D ambiguous. This CDR3 is built from 13 residues. The V gene lost 3 bases and the J gene lost 7 bases, with 10 bases spanning the gap. The chain's CDR3 is CASSFTEVNEQFF. CDR3 DNA sequence: TGTGCCAGCAGTTTCACAGAGGTAAATGAGCAGTTCTTC.

This clonotype showed up just a few times. V and J are TRBV6-4 and TRBJ1-4; D is ambiguous. V was cut by 6 bases and J by 4 bases, with 12 bases left in between. CDR3 length: 14 amino acids. Germline V gene data show CDR1 as MRHNA and CDR2 as SNTAGT. CDR3 in DNA: TGTGCCAGCAGGATGGGAGCTGATAATGAAAAACTGTTTTTT. Protein: CASRMGADNEKLFF.

In its sample, this clonotype was seen many times. The V call is TRBV28, the J call TRBJ1-1, with D perhaps matching TRBD1 (5 bases). This CDR3 comprises 18 residues. Germline V lookup: CDR1 MDHEN, CDR2 SYDVKM. V lost 5 bases to trimming and J lost 0 bases, with 22 bases between them. In nucleotides, the CDR3 is TGTGCCAGCAGTCCTAACCACTACGGACACTTGATGAACACTGAAGCTTTCTTT. Translation gives CASSPNHYGHLMNTEAFF.

This clonotype was picked up many times. The chain carries TRBV2 and TRBJ1-1, with D unclear. The ends were cut back, 7 bases at V and 4 bases at J, with 19 bases in the middle. Germline lookup yields CDR1 SNHLY and CDR2 FYNNEI. This CDR3 contains 15 residues. The CDR3 bases are TGTGCCAGCACCCAAGAACGTGGCGGGCCCACTGAAGCTTTCTTT. Protein sequence: CASTQERGGPTEAFF.

This clonotype has just a few counts. J is TRBJ1-2 and V is TRBV28, with 8 nucleotides matching TRBD1. Germline-derived CDR1 and CDR2 are MDHEN and SYDVKM. CDR3 length: 11 residues. J gave up 5 bases and V 10 bases, and 3 bases lay outside the gene matches. Here the CDR3 reads CATTGDYGYTF. The CDR3, as DNA: TGTGCCACGACAGGGGATTATGGCTACACCTTC.

This clonotype has ten or more counts. The chain couples TRBV7-2 to TRBJ2-7; D is ambiguous. The CDR3 has 14 amino acids. Looked up from germline, CDR1 is SGHTA and CDR2 is FQGNSA. V lost 1 base and J lost 2, with 9 bases in between. CDR3: CASSLEGFTYEQYF. The CDR3 region has the DNA TGTGCCAGCAGCTTAGAGGGATTCACCTACGAGCAGTACTTC.

This clonotype was recorded a few times. The CDR3 nucleotides read TGCGCCAGCAGCCAAGCGGGACAGGGGTACGAGCAGTACTTC. Translating it yields CASSQAGQGYEQYF. The gene calls are TRBV4-1 and TRBJ2-7, with 10 positions matching TRBD1. The germline V gene has CDR1 MGHRA and CDR2 YSYEKL. V shed 1 base, J shed 4 bases, and the junction held 1 base outside the gene matches. This CDR3 region has 14 residues.

The chain carries TRBV28 and TRBJ1-1; D is ambiguous. V lost 1 base to trimming and J lost 3 bases, with 6 bases between them. This CDR3 region has 13 residues. The germline CDR1 and CDR2 sequences are MDHEN and SYDVKM. The CDR3 loop reads CASSLYTHTEAFF. The CDR3 nucleotides are TGTGCCAGCAGTTTATATACTCACACTGAAGCTTTCTTT.

This clonotype was seen many times. This chain uses TRBV2 with TRBJ2-5, with no clear D. Germline CDR1 and CDR2: SNHLY and FYNNEI. V was clipped by 9 bases and J by 2 bases, with 19 bases between them. The CDR3 covers 15 residues. The CDR3 loop is CASPMGRREQETQYF. The CDR3, as DNA: TGTGCCAGTCCCATGGGCAGGCGAGAACAAGAGACCCAGTACTTC.

This clonotype was counted a few times. The chain recombines TRBV5-6 with TRBJ1-2; D not certain. The CDR3 is made up of 13 amino acids. Germline V gene lookup returns CDR1 SGHDT and CDR2 YYEEEE. Trimming shortened V by 2 bases and J by 6 bases, and 11 bases separated the two germline ends. DNA for the CDR3: TGTGCCAGCAGCTTCGGTACAGCCGATGGCTACACCTTC. The encoded protein is CASSFGTADGYTF.

This chain links TRBV9 with TRBJ1-6; D might be TRBD1 (5 bases). Trimming pared 3 bases from V and 10 bases from J, leaving 11 bases between. This CDR3 spans 13 amino acids. Germline V lookup: CDR1 SGDLS, CDR2 YYNGEE. DNA of the CDR3: TGTGCCAGCAGCGAGCTAAGGGACTCACCCCTCCACTTT. Translating gives CASSELRDSPLHF. The full variable domain, completed using reference TRBV9 and TRBJ1-6, is DSGVTQTPKHLITATGQRVTLRCSPRSGDLSVYWYQQSLDQGLQFLIQYYNGEERAKGNILERFSAQQFPDLHSELNLSSLELGDSALYFCASSELRDSPLHFGNGTRLTVT.

Many counts were recorded for this clonotype. V and J are TRBV28 and TRBJ2-7, with D perhaps assigned TRBD1 or TRBD2 (5 bases each). CDR1 is MDHEN and CDR2 is SYDVKM in the germline V gene. V lost 6 bases and J 3 bases, leaving 12 bases between the germline ends. The length of the CDR3 is 13 residues. CDR3 residues: CASSPGPYYEQYF. Written as DNA, the CDR3 is TGTGCCAGCAGCCCGGGACCCTACTACGAGCAGTACTTC.

There are many counts of this clonotype. V is TRBV7-2 and J is TRBJ1-4; TRBD1 might be the D (5 bases). CDR1 is SGHTA and CDR2 is FQGNSA in the germline V gene. The CDR3 is 16 residues long. V dropped 5 bases and J dropped 1 base, with 14 bases sitting between them. In DNA form, the CDR3 reads TGTGCCAGCAGCCCCGCTTCGAGGGGAACTAATGAAAAACTGTTTTTT. This codes for CASSPASRGTNEKLFF.

The rearrangement uses TRBV4-1 and TRBJ2-7; TRBD2 matches 12 bases. Germline assignment: CDR1 MGHRA and CDR2 YSYEKL. The J segment lost 0 bases and the V segment lost 5 bases, leaving 5 bases of the junction unmatched. The CDR3 is made up of 16 amino acids. The DNA of the CDR3 is TGCGCCAGCAGCGGGTGGACTAGCGGGACCTCCTACGAGCAGTACTTC. Translation: CASSGWTSGTSYEQYF.

This chain links TRBV6-1 with TRBJ2-5; 7 nucleotides line up with TRBD2. Germline V gives CDR1 MNHNS, CDR2 SASEGT. The CDR3 is made up of 16 amino acids. J gave up 0 bases and V 6 bases, and 10 bases lay outside the gene matches. In nucleotides, the CDR3 is TGTGCCAGCAGACGGGCGGGAGACCGGGACCAAGAGACCCAGTACTTC. Translation gives CASRRAGDRDQETQYF.

The sample holds many counts of this clonotype. The chain couples TRBV2 to TRBJ1-1; no definite D call. Germline values: CDR1 SNHLY, CDR2 FYNNEI. V gave up 1 base and J gave up 1 base, with 10 bases separating them. The CDR3 totals 15 residues. As DNA, the CDR3 is TGTGCCAGCAGTGAAGGGACGGGAGAGAACACTGAAGCTTTCTTT. This gives the protein CASSEGTGENTEAFF.

This clonotype was detected ten times or more. The CDR3, as DNA: TGTGCCAGCAGTGTATTGACAGGGGTTGGGGAAAAACTGTTTTTT. Translation gives CASSVLTGVGEKLFF. The rearrangement joins TRBV6-1 to TRBJ1-4; 8 bases map to TRBD1. This CDR3 region has 15 residues. V gave up 4 bases and J gave up 8 bases; unmatched junction bases: 9. Germline CDR1 is MNHNS and CDR2 is SASEGT.

This clonotype was picked up many times. The chain is built from TRBV6-1 and TRBJ1-5, with 7 positions matching TRBD1. The CDR3 extends over 14 amino acids. V was clipped by 7 bases and J by 3 bases; unmatched bases: 6. The V gene's germline CDR1 is MNHNS and CDR2 SASEGT. The CDR3 here is CASNQQGINQPQHF. The CDR3 DNA follows: TGTGCCAGCAACCAACAGGGGATCAATCAGCCCCAGCATTTT.

This clonotype was detected ten times or more. This chain connects TRBV27 to TRBJ2-7, with 8 bases that match TRBD1. J was trimmed by 0 bases and V by 5 bases; bases with no gene match: 9. Germline-derived CDR1 and CDR2 are MNHEY and SMNVEV (reference sequence). The CDR3 is made up of 16 amino acids. The CDR3 region is CASSPERTGSSYEQYF. For the CDR3, the DNA is TGTGCCAGCAGTCCCGAGCGGACAGGGTCCTCCTACGAGCAGTACTTC.

In its sample, this clonotype was seen a few times. The chain links TRBV9 to TRBJ2-2; weak D call: TRBD2 (6 bases). V lost 3 bases and J 7 bases, leaving 13 bases between the germline ends. Germline CDR1 is SGDLS and CDR2 is YYNGEE. This CDR3 is built from 14 residues. This CDR3 reads CASSGLVGYGELFF. In nucleotides, the CDR3 is TGTGCCAGCAGCGGACTAGTCGGTTACGGGGAGCTGTTTTTT.

At least ten counts were recorded for this clonotype. The chain joins TRBV28 to TRBJ2-7, with 9 positions matching TRBD2. The CDR3 sequence is 14 residues long. Trimming removed 6 bases from V and 4 bases from J; junction bases left unmatched: 7. Germline V lookup: CDR1 MDHEN, CDR2 SYDVKM. Here the CDR3 reads CASRAGGARYEQYF. DNA of the CDR3: TGTGCCAGCAGAGCGGGAGGAGCTAGGTACGAGCAGTACTTC.

This clonotype has only a few counts. The gene calls are TRBV19 and TRBJ2-7; D perhaps matches TRBD1 (6 bases). Germline CDR1 is LNHDA and CDR2 is SQIVND (reference sequence). This CDR3 spans 13 amino acids. The V end lost 3 bases, the J end lost 5 bases, and 11 bases lay between the germline ends. The CDR3 sequence: CASSMGARDEQYF. For the CDR3, the DNA is TGTGCCAGTAGTATGGGGGCTCGGGACGAGCAGTACTTC. Supplemented by reference TRBV19 and TRBJ2-7, the full variable domain reads DGGITQSPKYLFRKEGQNVTLSCEQNLNHDAMYWYRQDPGQGLRLIYYSQIVNDFQKGDIAEGYSVSREKKESFPLTVTSAQKNPTAFYLCASSMGARDEQYFGPGTRLTVT.

A few counts support this clonotype. The rearrangement uses TRBV11-2 and TRBJ2-7; D is perhaps TRBD2 (6 bases). The germline gives CDR1 SGHAT, CDR2 FQNNGV. This CDR3 has 15 residues. V lost 5 bases and J 3 bases, leaving 17 bases between the germline ends. The DNA for the CDR3 is TGTGCCAGCAGCCAGGAGGGGAAATCTAGCTACGAGCAGTACTTC. Its protein product is CASSQEGKSSYEQYF.